Presented here are 7 T cell receptor beta chains from one specimen sequenced in a study of T cell responses to AZD1222 COVID-19 vaccine. Sequencing used immunoSEQ multiplex PCR; TCRdb keeps in-frame clones, though not all of them. In the table there are some 150,000 clones, more than 75% of which are singletons. The input for sequencing was peripheral blood, taken on day 0 of MenACWY control vaccination. The source of these receptors is an adult in good health.

The chain joins TRBV10-1 to TRBJ1-1; tentative D call: TRBD1 (5 bases). CDR1 is WNHNN, CDR2 SYGVQD, per germline (reference sequence). The CDR3 length is 13 residues. V was shortened by 6 bases and J by 1 base, with 9 bases between the two germline ends. CDR3 region: CASSRDRNTEAFF. The CDR3 DNA reads as TGCGCCAGCAGCAGAGACAGGAACACTGAAGCTTTCTTT.

The chain links TRBV6-6 to TRBJ1-1; weak D call: TRBD1 (6 bases). From germline, CDR1 is MNHNY and CDR2 SVGAGI (reference sequence). This CDR3 has 14 amino acids. V was trimmed by 5 bases and J by 2 bases, leaving 12 bases between them. The DNA for the CDR3 is TGTGCCAGCAGTCCTTGGACAGAAAACACTGAAGCTTTCTTT. Its translation: CASSPWTENTEAFF.

This clone was seen just once. V gene TRBV27 combines with J gene TRBJ1-1; D perhaps matches TRBD1 (5 bases). This CDR3 has 14 residues. CDR1 and CDR2 from the germline V gene are MNHEY and SMNVEV (reference sequence). The V gene lost 3 bases and the J gene lost 4 bases, with 12 bases spanning the gap. The CDR3 here is CASSLEGGVTEAFF. The DNA for the CDR3 is TGTGCCAGCAGTTTGGAGGGAGGGGTCACTGAAGCTTTCTTT.

This chain connects TRBV29-1 to TRBJ1-2; 11 positions agree with TRBD1. Germline CDR1 reads SQVTM; CDR2 reads ANQGSEA. The V segment lost 5 bases and the J segment 5 bases; nucleotides outside the gene matches: 10. The CDR3 is 15 residues long. DNA for the CDR3: TGCAGCGTTTCCGGGACAGGGGGTAGAAAGTATGGCTACACCTTC. Protein product: CSVSGTGGRKYGYTF.

V gene TRBV27 combines with J gene TRBJ1-1, with D tentatively TRBD1 (5 bases). V gave up 4 bases and J gave up 4 bases, with 10 bases separating them. This CDR3 has 13 amino acids. Per the germline V gene, CDR1 is MNHEY and CDR2 is SMNVEV (reference sequence). As DNA, the CDR3 is TGTGCCAGCAGTTCCACGGGGCCCACTGAAGCTTTCTTT. Encoded protein: CASSSTGPTEAFF.

The chain couples TRBV28 to TRBJ1-2; tentatively, D is TRBD1 (6 bases). Germline V gives CDR1 MDHEN, CDR2 SYDVKM. The CDR3 loop spans 14 amino acids. V lost 6 bases to trimming and J lost 5 bases, with 16 bases between them. The CDR3 loop is CASRSGQNFYGYTF. The CDR3 DNA reads as TGTGCCAGCAGGTCCGGACAGAACTTTTATGGCTACACCTTC.

This chain uses TRBV24-1 with TRBJ1-2, with 8 bases aligning to TRBD1. CDR1 and CDR2 from the germline V gene are KGHDR and SFDVKD. V was pared by 2 bases and J by 8 bases, with 12 bases of the junction left unmatched. The CDR3 covers 16 residues. In DNA form, the CDR3 reads TGTGCCACCAGTGATTCGGCCCGGACAGGGTTGGTAGGCTACACCTTC. Amino acid sequence: CATSDSARTGLVGYTF.